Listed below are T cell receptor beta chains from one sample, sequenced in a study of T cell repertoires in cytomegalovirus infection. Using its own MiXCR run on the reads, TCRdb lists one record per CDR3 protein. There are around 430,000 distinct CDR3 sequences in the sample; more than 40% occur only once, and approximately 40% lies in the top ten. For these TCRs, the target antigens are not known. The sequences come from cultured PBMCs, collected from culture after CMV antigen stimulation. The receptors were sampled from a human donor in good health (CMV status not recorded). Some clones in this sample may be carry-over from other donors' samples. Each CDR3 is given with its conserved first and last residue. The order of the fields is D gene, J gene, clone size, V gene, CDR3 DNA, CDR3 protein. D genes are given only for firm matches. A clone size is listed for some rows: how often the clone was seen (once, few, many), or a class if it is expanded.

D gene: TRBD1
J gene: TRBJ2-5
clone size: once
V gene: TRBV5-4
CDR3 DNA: TGTGCCAGCAGCCAGCAGGGACAGGGGATGGAGACCCAGTACTTC
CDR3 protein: CASSQQGQGMETQYF

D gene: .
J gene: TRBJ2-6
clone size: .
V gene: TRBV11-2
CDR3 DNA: TGTGCCAGCAGGTATGGAGGGGTCCTCTCTGGGGCCAACGTCCTGACTTTC
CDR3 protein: CASRYGGVLSGANVLTF

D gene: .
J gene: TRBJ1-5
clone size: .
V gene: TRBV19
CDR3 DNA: TGTGCCAGTAGTATTCGTACGGGCAATCAGCCCCAGCATTTT
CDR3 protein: CASSIRTGNQPQHF

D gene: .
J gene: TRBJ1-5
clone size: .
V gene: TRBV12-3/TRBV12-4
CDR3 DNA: TGTGCCTGCAGTTCGACGGTCAATCAGCCCCAGCATTTT
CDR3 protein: CACSSTVNQPQHF

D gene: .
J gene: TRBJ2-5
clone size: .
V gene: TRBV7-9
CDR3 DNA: TGTGCCAGCAGCCCCCTTCAGAGTGAAGAGACCCAGTACTTC
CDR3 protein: CASSPLQSEETQYF

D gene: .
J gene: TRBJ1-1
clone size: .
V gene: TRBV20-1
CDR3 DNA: TGCAGTGCTAGAGATCAGAGAGGCAGCCAAACTGAAGCTTTCTTT
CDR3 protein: CSARDQRGSQTEAFF

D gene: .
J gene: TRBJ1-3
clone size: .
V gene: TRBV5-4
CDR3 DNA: TGTGCCAGCAGCGGGGCAGGGGAGGACACCATATATTTT
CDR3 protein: CASSGAGEDTIYF

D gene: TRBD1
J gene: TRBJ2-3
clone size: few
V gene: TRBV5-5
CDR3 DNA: TGTGCCAGCAGCTTGAGGGGGCGGACAGATACGCAGTATTTT
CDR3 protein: CASSLRGRTDTQYF

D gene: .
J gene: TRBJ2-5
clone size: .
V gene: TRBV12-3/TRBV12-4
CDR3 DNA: TGTGCCAGCAAACCGGCCAACCAAGAGACCCAGTACTTC
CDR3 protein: CASKPANQETQYF

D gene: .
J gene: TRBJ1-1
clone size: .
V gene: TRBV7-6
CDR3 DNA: TGTGCCAGCAGCCAGGCCGGGGTTACTGAAGCTTTCTTT
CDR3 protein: CASSQAGVTEAFF

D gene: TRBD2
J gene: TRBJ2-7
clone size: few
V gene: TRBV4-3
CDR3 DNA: TGCGCCAGCAGCCAAGGGCCTAGCGGGATCTACGAGCAGTACTTC
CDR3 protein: CASSQGPSGIYEQYF

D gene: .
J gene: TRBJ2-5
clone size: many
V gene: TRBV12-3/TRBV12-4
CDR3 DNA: TGTGCCAGCAGTTTAGGGGGTCAGGAGACCCAGTACTTC
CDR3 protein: CASSLGGQETQYF

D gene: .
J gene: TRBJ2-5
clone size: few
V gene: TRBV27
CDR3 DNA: TGTGCCAGCAGTTTGACCGCAAGCGGGCGGCAAGAGACCCAGTACTTC
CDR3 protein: CASSLTASGRQETQYF

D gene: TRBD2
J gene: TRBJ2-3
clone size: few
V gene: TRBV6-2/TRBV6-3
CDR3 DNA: TGTGCCAGCAGTCATCACTGGCGGGAGGACACAGATACGCAGTATTTT
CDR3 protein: CASSHHWREDTDTQYF

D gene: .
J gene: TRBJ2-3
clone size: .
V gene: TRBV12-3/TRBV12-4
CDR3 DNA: TGTGCCAGCAGTTATCGGTCTAGCGGCACAGATACGCAGTATTTT
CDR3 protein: CASSYRSSGTDTQYF

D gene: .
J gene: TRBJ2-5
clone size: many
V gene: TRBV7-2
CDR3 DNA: TGTGCCAGCAGCCTAGGGGGGGCCCAAGAGACCCAGTACTTC
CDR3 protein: CASSLGGAQETQYF

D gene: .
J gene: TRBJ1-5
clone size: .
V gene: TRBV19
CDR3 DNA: TGTGCCAGTCGCGCTAGGACAACTCAGCCCCAGCATTTT
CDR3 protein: CASRARTTQPQHF

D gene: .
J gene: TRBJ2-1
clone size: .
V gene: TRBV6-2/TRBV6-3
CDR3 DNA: TGTGCCAGCAGTTCGAGCGCCGCGGCCAATGAGCAGTTCTTC
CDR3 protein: CASSSSAAANEQFF

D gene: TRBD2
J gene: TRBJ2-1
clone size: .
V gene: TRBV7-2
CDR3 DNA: TGTGCCAGCAGCTTAGTTTTGGGACTAGCGGGAAATGAGCAGTTCTTC
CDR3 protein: CASSLVLGLAGNEQFF

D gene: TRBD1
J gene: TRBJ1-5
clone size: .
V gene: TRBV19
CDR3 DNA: TGTGCCAGTCGGGACAGTTGGAATCAGCCCCAGCATTTT
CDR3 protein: CASRDSWNQPQHF

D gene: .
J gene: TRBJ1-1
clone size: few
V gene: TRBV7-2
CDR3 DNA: TGTGCCAGCAGCTTGCAGGGTATGGTGAACACTGAAGCTTTCTTT
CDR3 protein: CASSLQGMVNTEAFF

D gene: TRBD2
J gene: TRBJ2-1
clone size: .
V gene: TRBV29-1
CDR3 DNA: TGCAGCGTTGAACGGGAGGAGGTTAATGAGCAGTTCTTC
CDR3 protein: CSVEREEVNEQFF

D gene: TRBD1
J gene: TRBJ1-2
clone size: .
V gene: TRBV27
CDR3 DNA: TGTGCCAGCAGTTTAAATTCGAACAGGGGTGTCAACTATGGCTACACCTTC
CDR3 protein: CASSLNSNRGVNYGYTF

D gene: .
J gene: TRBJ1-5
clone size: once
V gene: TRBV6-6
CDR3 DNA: TGTGCCAGCAGTTCCCTCAGCAGGCGCCCGACACCTGATAGCAATCAGCCCCAGCATTTT
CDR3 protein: CASSSLSRRPTPDSNQPQHF

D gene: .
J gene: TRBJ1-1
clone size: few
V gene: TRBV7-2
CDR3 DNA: TGTGCCAGCAGAAGTGGGCCTTACACTGAAGCTTTCTTT
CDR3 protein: CASRSGPYTEAFF

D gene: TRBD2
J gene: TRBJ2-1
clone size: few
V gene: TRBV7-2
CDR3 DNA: TGTGCCAGCAGCCCCTCCGGCACACTAGCGGGGGAGCAGTTCTTC
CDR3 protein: CASSPSGTLAGEQFF

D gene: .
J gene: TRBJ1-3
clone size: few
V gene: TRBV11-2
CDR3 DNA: TGTGCCAGCAGCTTAAGGGGGTCTGTTCTCGCTGGAAACACCATATATTTT
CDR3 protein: CASSLRGSVLAGNTIYF

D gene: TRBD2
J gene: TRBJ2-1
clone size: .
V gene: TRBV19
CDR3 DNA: TGTGCCAGTAGAGGGGAGGGAATCTACAATGAGCAGTTCTTC
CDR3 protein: CASRGEGIYNEQFF

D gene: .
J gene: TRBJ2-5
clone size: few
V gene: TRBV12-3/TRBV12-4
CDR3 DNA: TGTGCCAGCAGTTTACGGGCAGTAGAGACCCAGTACTTC
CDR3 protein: CASSLRAVETQYF

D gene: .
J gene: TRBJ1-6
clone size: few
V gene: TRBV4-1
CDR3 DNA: TGCGCCAGCAGCCAAGACCCCCTCGAGGCGGTCTCACCCCTCCACTTT
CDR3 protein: CASSQDPLEAVSPLHF

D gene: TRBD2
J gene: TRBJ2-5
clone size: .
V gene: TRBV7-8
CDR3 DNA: TGTGCCAGCAGCTCAACTCCCCGGGGGGGGGAGACCCAGTACTTC
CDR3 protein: CASSSTPRGGETQYF

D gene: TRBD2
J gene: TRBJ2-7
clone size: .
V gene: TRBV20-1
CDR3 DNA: TGCAGTGCTAGATCTAGCGGTTCCACCTACGAGCAGTACTTC
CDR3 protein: CSARSSGSTYEQYF

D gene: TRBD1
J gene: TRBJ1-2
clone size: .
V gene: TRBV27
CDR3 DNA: TGTGCCAGCAGTCCCCGGACAGGGATCAACTATGGCTACACCTTC
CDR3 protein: CASSPRTGINYGYTF

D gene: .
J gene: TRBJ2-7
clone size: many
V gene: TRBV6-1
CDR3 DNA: TGTGCCAGCAGTGAACGGTCCTACGAGCAGTACTTC
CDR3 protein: CASSERSYEQYF

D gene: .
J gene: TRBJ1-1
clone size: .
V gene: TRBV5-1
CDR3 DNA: TGCGCCAGCAGCTTGGAAGGAGGAGCTTTCTTT
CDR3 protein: CASSLEGGAFF

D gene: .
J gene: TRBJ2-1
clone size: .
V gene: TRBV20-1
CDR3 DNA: TGCAGTGCTAGAGGGACGTCTGGGGCCTACAATGAGCAGTTCTTC
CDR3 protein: CSARGTSGAYNEQFF

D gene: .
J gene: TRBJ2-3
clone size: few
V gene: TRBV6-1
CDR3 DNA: TGTGCCAGCAGGTGGCTAGATGCCGATACGCAGTATTTT
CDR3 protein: CASRWLDADTQYF

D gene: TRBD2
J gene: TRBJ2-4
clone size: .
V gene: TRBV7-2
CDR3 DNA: TGTGCCAGCAGCCCTCATGGACTAGCGGAAAACATTCAGTACTTC
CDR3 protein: CASSPHGLAENIQYF

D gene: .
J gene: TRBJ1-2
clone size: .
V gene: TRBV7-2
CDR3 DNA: TGTGCCCCCAGGGGCAAATATGGCTACACCTTC
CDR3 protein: CAPRGKYGYTF

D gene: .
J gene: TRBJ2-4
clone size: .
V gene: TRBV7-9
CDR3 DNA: TGTGCCAGCAGCTTACTCGGGGGCGCCAAAAACATTCAGTACTTC
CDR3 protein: CASSLLGGAKNIQYF

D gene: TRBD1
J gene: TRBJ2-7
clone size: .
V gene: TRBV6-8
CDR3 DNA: TGTGCCAGCAGTTCTATAGACCGGGACAGGGGGCGGTACGAGCAGTACTTC
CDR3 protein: CASSSIDRDRGRYEQYF

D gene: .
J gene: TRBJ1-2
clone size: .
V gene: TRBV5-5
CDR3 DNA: TGTGCCAGCAGCCTAATACCCCACTATGGCTACACCTTC
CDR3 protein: CASSLIPHYGYTF

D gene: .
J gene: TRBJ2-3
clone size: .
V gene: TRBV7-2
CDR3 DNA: TGTGCCAGCAGCTTAGTAGGGGGGAGGCGAACAGATACGCAGTATTTT
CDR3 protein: CASSLVGGRRTDTQYF

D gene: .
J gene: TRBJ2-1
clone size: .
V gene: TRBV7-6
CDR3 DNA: TGTGCCAGCAGCTTAGAGGTCTGGCATGAGCAGTTCTTC
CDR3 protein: CASSLEVWHEQFF

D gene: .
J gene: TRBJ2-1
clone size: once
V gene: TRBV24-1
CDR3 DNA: TGTGCCACCAGTGATTACGGGGAAACGAGGCGCAATGAGCAGTTCTTC
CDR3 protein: CATSDYGETRRNEQFF

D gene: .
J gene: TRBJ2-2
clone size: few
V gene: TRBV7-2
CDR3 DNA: TGTGCCAGCAGCCCAGAGTGGACCGGGGAGCTGTTTTTT
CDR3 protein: CASSPEWTGELFF

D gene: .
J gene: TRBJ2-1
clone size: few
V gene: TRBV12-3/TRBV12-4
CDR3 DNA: TGTGCCATCCGGGGAGACAACCGGGAGCAGTTCTTC
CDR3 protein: CAIRGDNREQFF

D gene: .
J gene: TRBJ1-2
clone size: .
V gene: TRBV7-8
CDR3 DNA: TGTGCCAGCAGCGCTGGGGGGAGGGTTTGGAGTTACGGCTACACCTTC
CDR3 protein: CASSAGGRVWSYGYTF

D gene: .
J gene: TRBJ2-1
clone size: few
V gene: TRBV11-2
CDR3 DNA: TGTGCCAGCAGCCCCAGAGGGGGGGCTGGATCCTACAATGAGCAGTTCTTC
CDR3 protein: CASSPRGGAGSYNEQFF

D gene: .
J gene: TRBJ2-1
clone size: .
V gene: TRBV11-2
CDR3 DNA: TGTGCCAGCAGCTTAGATGGTCGGAGGGAGCAGTTCTTC
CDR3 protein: CASSLDGRREQFF

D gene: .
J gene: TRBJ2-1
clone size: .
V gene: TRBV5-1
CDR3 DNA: TGCGCCAGCAGCTTGGGAATCGCCTACAATGAGCAGTTCTTC
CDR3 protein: CASSLGIAYNEQFF